This TCR beta chain originates from a study of siplizumab effects on memory and regulatory T cells. About this clone itself: Its specificity is not known.

With 3 bases removed from V and 6 bases from J, the gap between germline ends came to 14 bases. The CDR3 sequence is 14 residues long. Germline V gene sequence: CDR1 SGDLS, CDR2 YYNGEE. The data were produced by immunoSEQ multiplex PCR, yet TCRdb's version contains in-frame clones alone and is incomplete. Of 75,000 to 100,000 clones in the sample, about 94% were seen once. General study points: Proliferating siplizumab-culture Treg suppressive function went unconfirmed. Mean Treg-derived proportions of mappable alloreactive CD4+ clones were less than 75% for siplizumab and 25% to 30% for controls. Memory cells seemed less diverse than naive T cells, which seemed major alloresponse contributors. Roughly 75-95% of proliferating CD4+ or CD8+ clones lacked an assignable naive or memory phenotype.

The origin of this receptor is a human donor in good health. The chain has TRBV9 and TRBJ2-3; D is perhaps TRBD1 or TRBD2 (6 bases each). The sequencing sample was made of non-Treg CD4+ T cells sorted from blood. In DNA form, the CDR3 reads TGTGCCAGCAGCGATGGAGGGGGTGGGGATACGCAGTATTTT. Translation: CASSDGGGGDTQYF.